This T cell receptor beta chain was sequenced in a study of blood T cell repertoires in COVID-19. For the study at large: Acute and convalescent COVID-19 specimens originated in the United States, Italy and Spain. Nucleic acid was either cDNA or gDNA, and it came from T cells, B-cell-depleted T cells, or PBMCs.

In the source study's methods: Amplification from reference gene primers served as the basis for estimated nucleated cell counts. Using immunoSEQ multiplex PCR, the repertoire was profiled, and TCRdb retains in-frame clones only, with some absent. That table gives V, J and clone size, and the DNA gave D and trimming. The table has 150,000 to 200,000 clones, nearly 90% seen once; the top ten hold roughly 0.56%. The TCR originated in a middle-aged man with acute or convalescent COVID-19. Material: peripheral blood.

For the CDR3, the DNA is TGCGCCAGCAGCCAAGCGGGGATCGTACAACAGCCCCAGCATTTT. Protein: CASSQAGIVQQPQHF. The chain carries TRBV4-1 and TRBJ1-5; D is unresolved. Deletions cut 1 base from V and 7 bases from J, with 14 bases between. The CDR3 totals 15 residues. CDR1 and CDR2 from the germline V gene are MGHRA and YSYEKL.